This is a list of T cell receptor beta chains from one sample in a study of cytomegalovirus exposure and HLA in healthy donors. Only in-frame clones appear in the TCRdb table, and some are missing; sequencing was by immunoSEQ multiplex PCR. This repertoire shows 65,000 to 90,000 clones, just under 75% found once; its top ten account for around 4.3%. Sequencing used PBMCs. These receptors were collected from a man aged 55-75 years in good health and CMV-seronegative. The CDR3 runs from the conserved cysteine through the conserved F or W. Fields, in order: clone size, D gene, V gene, J gene, CDR3 protein, CDR3 DNA. A D gene is named only where the DNA matches it firmly. Clone sizes are given selectively: once, few, many, or a class where the clone is expanded.

>NA|TRBD1|TRBV19|TRBJ2-2
CASSTDRGITGELFF
TGTGCCAGTAGTACCGACAGGGGGATCACCGGGGAGCTGTTTTTT
>few|TRBD1|TRBV5-3|TRBJ1-4
CARCDGTGSQKLFF
TGTGCCCGTTGTGATGGGACAGGGAGTCAAAAACTGTTTTTT
>NA|NA|TRBV18|TRBJ1-2
CASSPEMKSGYGYTF
TGTGCCAGCTCACCGGAGATGAAGTCTGGCTATGGCTACACCTTC
>NA|TRBD1|TRBV30|TRBJ1-5
CAWGQGGYQPQHF
TGTGCCTGGGGACAGGGGGGCTATCAGCCCCAGCATTTT
>NA|TRBD2|TRBV11-2|TRBJ2-7
CASSHGLAGTASSYEQYF
TGTGCCAGCAGCCACGGACTAGCGGGGACCGCCAGCTCCTACGAGCAGTACTTC
>NA|TRBD1|TRBV6-5|TRBJ1-5
CASTDRVGQPQHF
TGTGCCAGCACCGACAGGGTGGGGCAGCCCCAGCATTTT
>NA|NA|TRBV9|TRBJ2-3
CASSETVDTQYF
TGTGCCAGCAGTGAGACAGTAGATACGCAGTATTTT
>NA|TRBD1|TRBV6-1|TRBJ2-7
CAIRSSGTAVGEQYF
TGTGCCATTCGAAGCTCCGGGACAGCCGTGGGGGAGCAGTACTTC
>NA|NA|TRBV6-1|TRBJ2-1
CASSYGDEQFF
TGTGCCAGCAGTTACGGGGATGAGCAGTTCTTC
>few|NA|TRBV7-9|TRBJ2-5
CASSPPRGLHETQYF
TGTGCCAGCAGCCCTCCTCGGGGTCTTCACGAGACCCAGTACTTC
>NA|TRBD1|TRBV30|TRBJ1-2
CAWSGPGTGLRGNTF
TGTGCCTGGAGTGGCCCCGGGACAGGCTTGCGTGGCAACACCTTC
>NA|NA|TRBV5-1|TRBJ2-4
CASSWGRSGPQNIQYF
TGCGCCAGCAGCTGGGGTAGAAGCGGTCCCCAAAACATTCAGTACTTC
>NA|TRBD1|TRBV27|TRBJ1-6
CASSNRGEGSPLHF
TGTGCCAGCAGTAACAGGGGAGAGGGTTCACCCCTCCACTTT
>NA|NA|TRBV9|TRBJ2-1
CASSATGLLYNEQFF
TGTGCCAGCAGCGCGACAGGCCTACTTTACAATGAGCAGTTCTTC
>NA|TRBD2|TRBV5-4|TRBJ2-3
CASSPGLAGIGDTQYF
TGTGCCAGCAGCCCCGGACTAGCGGGGATAGGAGATACGCAGTATTTT
>NA|TRBD1|TRBV4-1|TRBJ2-7
CASSQAGDRATYEQYF
TGCGCCAGCAGCCAGGCCGGGGACAGGGCTACCTACGAGCAGTACTTC
>NA|NA|TRBV5-1|TRBJ2-7
CASSSGQGLSWNEQYF
TGCGCCAGCAGCTCCGGTCAGGGCCTATCTTGGAACGAGCAGTACTTC
>NA|TRBD1|TRBV4-1|TRBJ2-7
CASSQDPPRGQDGLGQYF
TGCGCCAGCAGCCAAGATCCCCCGAGGGGACAGGATGGCTTGGGGCAGTACTTC
>few|TRBD1|TRBV18|TRBJ1-1
CASSPDRGGTEAFF
TGTGCCAGCTCACCAGACAGGGGGGGGACTGAAGCTTTCTTT
>NA|TRBD2|TRBV4-1|TRBJ2-7
CASSQDWPSGYEQYF
TGCGCCAGCAGCCAAGATTGGCCTAGCGGATACGAGCAGTACTTC
>NA|NA|TRBV30|TRBJ2-7
CAWSVGQVYEQYF
TGTGCCTGGAGTGTGGGGCAAGTCTACGAGCAGTACTTC
>NA|TRBD2|TRBV27|TRBJ2-3
CASSLRGTSGSTDTQYF
TGTGCCAGCAGTTTAAGGGGGACTAGCGGGAGCACAGATACGCAGTATTTT
>NA|TRBD2|TRBV6-5|TRBJ2-1
CASNIAGGNNEQFF
TGTGCCAGCAATATAGCGGGGGGGAACAATGAGCAGTTCTTC
>few|NA|TRBV15|TRBJ2-3
CATSRVGQPGDTQYF
TGTGCCACCAGCAGAGTTGGGCAGCCCGGAGATACGCAGTATTTT
>NA|NA|TRBV30|TRBJ2-2
CAWRTGSWNTGELFF
TGTGCCTGGAGAACGGGGAGCTGGAACACCGGGGAGCTGTTTTTT
>NA|TRBD1|TRBV6-1|TRBJ1-2
CASSEDRGGPGYTF
TGTGCCAGCAGTGAGGACAGGGGGGGACCGGGTTACACCTTC
>NA|TRBD1|TRBV15|TRBJ1-2
CATSLRDSIGYTF
TGTGCCACCAGCCTCCGGGACAGTATCGGCTACACCTTC